The source of this TCR beta chain is a study of T cell responses to AZD1222 COVID-19 vaccine. Repertoires were generated with immunoSEQ multiplex PCR, while TCRdb's copy carries only in-frame clones and drops some. Among approximately 64,000 clones listed, roughly 84% were seen once. Germline CDR1 reads MDHEN; CDR2 reads SYDVKM. The CDR3 runs 14 residues. V shed 8 bases and J shed 7 bases, with 17 bases lying between them. General study results and limits: Clonal diversity may have been underestimated, and the donors were mostly white British, with more females than males. Two doses of AZD1222 preceded a rise in Spike-specific TCR breadth and depth. The number of AZD1222 recipients seropositive at baseline was only 5 to 7. Vaccine-associated CD4 TCRs ranged over spike, dominating at 160-218 and 743-854.

With regard to this clone: Its target is not known.

Sequencing was performed on peripheral blood, taken on day 0 of AZD1222 vaccination. The chain links TRBV28 to TRBJ1-4; possible D gene TRBD1, 6 bases. The TCR originated in an adult in good health. The CDR3 DNA is TGTGCCAGCGTTCCCCAGGGGTGGGGTGAAAAACTGTTTTTT. This codes for CASVPQGWGEKLFF.